There are a few counts of the clone carrying this TCR beta chain. A single heparinised draw of roughly 120 mL on average was taken per donor. Researchers reported sorting CD4+ naive, central memory, regulatory and stem cell-like memory cells via CD45RO/CCR7/CD25/CD127/CD95/CD27. Sorted populations all exceeded 95% purity. This entry belongs to a study of beta chain features in type 1 diabetes. Study background: Patients and healthy donors were similar in age, gender and cell yields.

The CDR3 extends over 12 amino acids. CDR1 and CDR2 from the germline V gene are SGHTA and FQGNSA. V was cut by 6 bases and J by 5 bases, with 10 bases left in between. Sequencing targeted expressed TCRB transcripts, as all isolated RNA had been reverse transcribed. Clones were sequenced by immunoSEQ multiplex PCR, and TCRdb holds only the in-frame ones, with some missing. Counted here are approximately 470,000 clones, approximately 28% occurring once; the ten biggest clones make up about 0.06%. The clonotype was recovered from a man aged 18-30 years in good health. This chain links TRBV7-2 with TRBJ2-5, with no clear D. Sequences were obtained from naive CD4+ T cells from blood. As DNA, the CDR3 is TGTGCCAGCAGGCGGCTAGGGGAGACCCAGTACTTC. The encoded protein is CASRRLGETQYF.